This passage covers 21 T cell receptor beta chains from one sample sequenced in a study of vaccination and CD4 T cells after COVID-19. No antigen has been assigned to these receptors. Sequenced with the Oncomine TCR Beta short-read assay was DNA taken from cultured CD4+ T cells. TCRdb ran MiXCR on the PCR reads and lists one entry per CDR3 protein. This table has around 13,000 distinct CDR3 sequences, about 74% appearing once. As for treatment: approximately 11-day PBMC culture with coronavirus spike peptide pools or control peptides (ViraFEST assay). Sample: CD4+ T cells from blood, cultured in vitro, taken after SARS-CoV-2 vaccination. The receptors originated from a human donor who received a COVID-19 vaccine.

This clonotype was counted once. The chain joins TRBV6-5 to TRBJ2-5; 7 positions match TRBD1. CDR1 is MNHEY, CDR2 SVGAGI, per germline. The J segment lost 2 bases and the V segment lost 4 bases, leaving 4 bases of the junction unmatched. CDR3 length: 14 amino acids. The CDR3 protein is CASSLGRGQETQYF. The DNA for the CDR3 is TGTGCCAGCAGTTTAGGCAGGGGGCAAGAGACCCAGTACTTC.

This clonotype was recorded a few times. The rearrangement joins TRBV24-1 to TRBJ2-2; a possible D gene is TRBD2 (5 bases). The germline gives CDR1 KGHDR, CDR2 SFDVKD. V lost 2 bases, J lost 6 bases, and 6 bases lay in between. The CDR3 loop spans 13 amino acids. The CDR3 sequence is CATSDSGSGELFF. CDR3 DNA: TGTGCCACCAGTGATTCGGGATCCGGGGAGCTGTTTTTT.

In its sample, this clonotype was seen a few times. J is TRBJ2-3 and V is TRBV7-8; 7 bases are shared with TRBD2. The V segment lost 1 base and the J segment 2 bases; nucleotides outside the gene matches: 6. The V gene's germline CDR1 is SGHVS and CDR2 FQNEAQ. The CDR3 is made up of 16 amino acids. Here the CDR3 reads CASSLVSGGHTDTQYF. CDR3 coding DNA: TGTGCCAGCAGCTTAGTGTCGGGGGGTCACACAGATACGCAGTATTTT.

The V gene is TRBV6-1, the J gene TRBJ1-1; 7 bases match TRBD1. The CDR3 loop spans 15 amino acids. Germline V gene lookup returns CDR1 MNHNS and CDR2 SASEGT. V was clipped by 5 bases and J by 3 bases; unmatched bases: 9. CDR3 loop: CASSPSTGPDTEAFF. CDR3 DNA sequence: TGTGCCAGCAGTCCATCGACAGGGCCGGACACTGAAGCTTTCTTT.

This clonotype was detected only once. The chain carries TRBV10-3 and TRBJ1-1, with a tentative D call TRBD1 (5 bases). This CDR3 is built from 18 residues. CDR1 ENHRY and CDR2 SYGVKD come from the germline V gene. Trimming took off 3 bases at V and 2 bases at J, with 22 bases between the two ends. The chain's CDR3 is CAISEAPGHSPGNTEAFF. CDR3 DNA sequence: TGTGCCATCAGTGAAGCCCCCGGACACTCGCCCGGAAACACTGAAGCTTTCTTT.

The CDR3 protein is CASSLGSGGVSTEAFF. CDR3 nucleotide sequence: TGTGCCAGCAGCCTCGGATCTGGGGGGGTGAGCACTGAAGCTTTCTTT. The genes are TRBV7-3 and TRBJ1-1; tentative D call: TRBD1 (5 bases). V lost 5 bases and J 4 bases, leaving 20 bases between the germline ends. CDR1 is SGHTA, CDR2 FQGTGA, per germline. The CDR3 has 16 residues. The full variable domain, completed using reference TRBV7-3 and TRBJ1-1, is GAGVSQTPSNKVTEKGKYVELRCDPISGHTALYWYRQSLGQGPEFLIYFQGTGAADDSGLPNDRFFAVRPEGSVSTLKIQRTERGDSAVYLCASSLGSGGVSTEAFFGQGTRLTVV.

A few counts support this clonotype. The V and J genes are TRBV20-1 and TRBJ2-7; D remains ambiguous. CDR1 is DFQATT and CDR2 is SNEGSKA in the germline V gene (reference sequence). The CDR3 is made up of 14 amino acids. The V and J ends lost 3 bases and 4 bases respectively, with 16 bases between them. The CDR3 sequence is CSASLLWRSYEQYF. As DNA, the CDR3 is TGCAGTGCTAGCCTATTATGGCGGTCGTACGAGCAGTACTTC.

This clonotype was recorded a few times. The rearrangement links TRBV2 to TRBJ2-3; TRBD1 matches 8 bases. CDR3 length: 14 amino acids. Germline V gene data show CDR1 as SNHLY and CDR2 as FYNNEI. Trimming at V came to 1 base and at J to 6 bases, leaving 3 bases not matched to a gene. CDR3 region: CASSEGDRYDTQYF. CDR3 DNA: TGTGCCAGCAGTGAAGGGGACAGGTATGATACGCAGTATTTT.

V is TRBV6-1 and J is TRBJ2-1; weak D call: TRBD2 (5 bases). Germline V lookup: CDR1 MNHNS, CDR2 SASEGT. This CDR3 contains 14 residues. V lost 2 bases and J lost 10, with 15 bases in between. The CDR3 bases are TGTGCCAGCAGTGAATCGGGCAGTTCGGGAGAGCAGTTCTTC. It specifies CASSESGSSGEQFF.

The CDR3 DNA reads TGTGCCAGCAGCTTATCGGCAGGCAGTATTAGCAATCAGCCCCAGCATTTT. It yields the protein CASSLSAGSISNQPQHF. This chain connects TRBV7-8 to TRBJ1-5; no firm D call. Germline V gene sequence: CDR1 SGHVS, CDR2 FQNEAQ. The V and J ends lost 2 bases and 0 bases respectively, with 14 bases between them. The CDR3 spans 17 residues.

This clonotype is a singleton in its sample. This sequence joins TRBV30 and TRBJ2-7; D is undetermined. The CDR3 loop spans 14 amino acids. Germline CDR1 reads GTSNPN; CDR2 reads SVGIG (reference sequence). V lost 0 bases to trimming and J lost 2 bases, with 11 bases between them. CDR3: CAWSVDGTAYEQYF. The CDR3 DNA follows: TGTGCCTGGAGTGTAGATGGCACTGCCTACGAGCAGTACTTC. The variable domain in full, completed from reference TRBV30 and TRBJ2-7, reads SQTIHQWPATLVQPVGSPLSLECTVEGTSNPNLYWYRQAAGRGLQLLFYSVGIGQISSEVPQNLSASRPQDRQFILSSKKLLLSDSGFYLCAWSVDGTAYEQYFGPGTRLTVT.

The gene calls are TRBV10-1 and TRBJ2-7; D perhaps matches TRBD2 (5 bases). Germline CDR1 reads WNHNN; CDR2 reads SYGVQD (reference sequence). CDR3 length equals 12 residues. V was pared by 6 bases and J by 2 bases, with 8 bases between. CDR3 nucleotide sequence: TGCGCCAGCAGCGGGGAAACCTACGAGCAGTACTTC. Its protein is CASSGETYEQYF.

This sequence joins TRBV24-1 and TRBJ1-2; D is ambiguous. Trimming pared 0 bases from V and 10 bases from J, leaving 5 bases between. The germline V gene encodes CDR1 KGHDR and CDR2 SFDVKD. The CDR3 contains 11 residues. The CDR3 here is CATSDLRDYTF. CDR3 bases: TGTGCCACCAGTGATTTGAGGGACTACACCTTC.

This rearrangement joins TRBV19 to TRBJ2-7; 9 bases fit TRBD1. The CDR3 extends over 15 amino acids. In germline, CDR1 is LNHDA, CDR2 SQIVND (reference sequence). The J segment lost 0 bases and the V segment lost 3 bases, leaving 3 bases of the junction unmatched. The CDR3 bases are TGTGCCAGTAGTATCGGACAGGGGTTCTCCTACGAGCAGTACTTC. The encoded protein is CASSIGQGFSYEQYF. The whole variable domain, remainder taken from reference TRBV19 and TRBJ2-7, is DGGITQSPKYLFRKEGQNVTLSCEQNLNHDAMYWYRQDPGQGLRLIYYSQIVNDFQKGDIAEGYSVSREKKESFPLTVTSAQKNPTAFYLCASSIGQGFSYEQYFGPGTRLTVT.

J is TRBJ1-2 and V is TRBV20-1; D possibly corresponds to TRBD1 (5 bases). The germline CDR1 and CDR2 sequences are DFQATT and SNEGSKA (reference sequence). V was cut by 3 bases and J by 8 bases, with 16 bases left in between. CDR3 length equals 13 residues. Written as DNA, the CDR3 is TGCAGTGCTAGTCGGTCCGGGGGATCGGGCTACACCTTC. Amino acids: CSASRSGGSGYTF.

This chain uses TRBV30 with TRBJ1-5; no reliable D call. The germline gives CDR1 GTSNPN, CDR2 SVGIG (reference sequence). V lost 2 bases and J 0 bases, leaving 8 bases between the germline ends. The CDR3 has 14 amino acids. CDR3 DNA sequence: TGTGCCTGGAGTTCGGGGTTTAGCAATCAGCCCCAGCATTTT. Amino acids: CAWSSGFSNQPQHF.

The chain carries TRBV10-3 and TRBJ2-3; TRBD1 aligns across 8 bases. This CDR3 has 16 residues. The germline V gene has CDR1 ENHRY and CDR2 SYGVKD. Unmatched junction bases numbered 10, after V lost 7 bases and J lost 1 base. The CDR3 region has the DNA TGTGCCATCATGATAGGAGGACAGGGTCGCACAGATACGCAGTATTTT. Translation: CAIMIGGQGRTDTQYF.

The genes are TRBV7-2 and TRBJ1-1; the D gene is possibly TRBD1 (5 bases). The CDR3 spans 13 residues. The V end was cut by 1 base, the J end by 11 bases, with 14 bases between. Germline CDR1 and CDR2: SGHTA and FQGNSA. This CDR3 is CASSLGGHLGAFF. DNA of the CDR3: TGTGCCAGCAGCTTAGGAGGACACCTGGGCGCTTTCTTT. The full variable domain, in which reference TRBV7-2 and TRBJ1-1 provide the parts outside the CDR3, is GAGVSQSPSNKVTEKGKDVELRCDPISGHTALYWYRQSLGQGLEFLIYFQGNSAPDKSGLPSDRFSAERTGGSVSTLTIQRTQQEDSAVYLCASSLGGHLGAFFGQGTRLTVV.

The chain is built from TRBV30 and TRBJ2-7; TRBD1 aligns across 9 bases. The CDR3 totals 14 residues. Trimming removed 5 bases from V and 0 bases from J; junction bases left unmatched: 5. The germline CDR1 and CDR2 sequences are GTSNPN and SVGIG (reference sequence). In nucleotides, the CDR3 is TGTGCCTGGGGGACAGGGATCTCCTCCTACGAGCAGTACTTC. It specifies CAWGTGISSYEQYF.

The V and J genes are TRBV7-9 and TRBJ1-6; TRBD1 matches 9 bases. Germline values: CDR1 SEHNR, CDR2 FQNEAQ (reference sequence). This CDR3 region has 14 residues. J gave up 6 bases and V 10 bases, and 7 bases lay outside the gene matches. The CDR3 region has the DNA TGTGCCACCGGGACAGGGAATGGTAATTCACCCCTCCACTTT. Translation: CATGTGNGNSPLHF. Together with reference TRBV7-9 and TRBJ1-6, the CDR3 gives the full variable domain: DTGVSQNPRHKITKRGQNVTFRCDPISEHNRLYWYRQTLGQGPEFLTYFQNEAQLEKSRLLSDRFSAERPKGSFSTLEIQRTEQGDSAMYLCATGTGNGNSPLHFGNGTRLTVT.

The V gene is TRBV20-1, the J gene TRBJ1-2; the match to TRBD1 covers 10 bases. Losses at the gene ends were 0 bases for V and 2 bases for J; bases not matched to a gene: 3. From germline, CDR1 is DFQATT and CDR2 SNEGSKA (reference sequence). This CDR3 has 15 residues. CDR3 sequence: CSARDADRGNYGYTF. DNA for the CDR3: TGCAGTGCTAGAGACGCGGACAGGGGGAACTATGGCTACACCTTC.